This T cell receptor beta chain originates from a study of T cell responses to AZD1222 COVID-19 vaccine. Study background: Analyses pooled second doses at about 4 or about 12 weeks.

Study-wide findings and caveats: Spike-specific TCR breadth rose after two AZD1222 doses, and depth rose as well.

As to this clone: Its antigen is currently unknown.

V lost 6 bases and J 5 bases, leaving 16 bases between the germline ends. This CDR3 region has 14 residues. CDR1 and CDR2 from the germline V gene are SQVTM and ANQGSEA. Clones were sequenced by immunoSEQ multiplex PCR, and TCRdb holds only the in-frame ones, with some missing. The sample consists of about 59,000 clones, roughly 89% of them appearing once. Source: peripheral blood, taken on day 0 of AZD1222 vaccination. The genes are TRBV29-1 and TRBJ1-4, with D perhaps matching TRBD1 (6 bases). This TCR was sampled from an adult in good health. For the CDR3, the DNA is TGCAGCGTATCAAAAGGGGGGAGGAATGAAAAACTGTTTTTT. Amino acid sequence: CSVSKGGRNEKLFF.